These 16 T cell receptor beta chains were all obtained from the same sample, sequenced in a study of blood T cell repertoires in COVID-19. This table comes from immunoSEQ multiplex PCR, and its TCRdb copy is limited to in-frame clones, with some not included. The table includes some 250,000 clones, around 83% detected once. The specimen sequenced was peripheral blood. The receptors come from a man aged 40-55 years with active or convalescent COVID-19.

This clone was seen a single time. This chain joins TRBV12-3 or TRBV12-4 and TRBJ2-7; D ambiguous. There are 13 residues in the CDR3. Between the trimmed V and J ends, which lost 3 bases and 3 bases, there was a span of 9 bases. Here the CDR3 reads CASSLVAVYEQYF. In nucleotides, the CDR3 is TGTGCCAGCAGTTTGGTTGCGGTCTACGAGCAGTACTTC.

V usage is TRBV6-1 and J usage is TRBJ1-5; D is perhaps TRBD1 (5 bases). V was trimmed by 1 base and J by 4 bases, leaving 8 bases between them. This CDR3 has 14 residues. Germline lookup yields CDR1 MNHNS and CDR2 SASEGT. The CDR3 DNA follows: TGTGCCAGCAGTGAAGGGGGCTTTAATCAGCCCCAGCATTTT. It specifies CASSEGGFNQPQHF.

This chain joins TRBV11-3 and TRBJ2-3; TRBD2 aligns across 7 bases. CDR3 size: 16 residues. Germline CDR1 is SGHNT and CDR2 is YENEEA. J gave up 1 base and V 1 base, and 5 bases lay outside the gene matches. The CDR3 sequence is CASSLGLRGGTDTQYF. As DNA, the CDR3 is TGTGCCAGCAGCTTAGGTCTCCGGGGGGGCACAGATACGCAGTATTTT.

This sequence joins TRBV3-1 (or the pseudogene TRBV3-2) and TRBJ1-3; D uncertain. The CDR3 is 15 residues long. The V and J ends lost 2 bases and 0 bases respectively, with 8 bases between them. Germline V CDR1 and CDR2: LGHDT, YNNKEL (reference sequence). This CDR3 is CASSQHLTSGNTIYF. CDR3 DNA: TGTGCCAGCAGCCAACACCTAACCTCTGGAAACACCATATATTTT.

The chain has TRBV6-1 and TRBJ2-5, with a weak D call TRBD2 (5 bases). V gave up 2 bases and J gave up 4 bases, with 14 bases separating them. CDR3 size: 15 residues. Germline loops: CDR1 MNHNS, CDR2 SASEGT. The CDR3 is CASSELPRAGETQYF. The CDR3 nucleotides read TGTGCCAGCAGTGAATTACCCCGGGCGGGAGAGACCCAGTACTTC.

The V gene is TRBV4-2, the J gene TRBJ2-5; the match to TRBD2 covers 13 bases. Trimming cost V 4 bases and J 2 bases; bases outside gene matches: 4. CDR1 is LGHNA and CDR2 is YNFKEQ in the germline V gene. CDR3 size: 16 residues. The CDR3 reads CASSPGTSGVQETQYF. The CDR3 DNA reads as TGTGCCAGCAGCCCCGGGACTAGCGGGGTTCAAGAGACCCAGTACTTC.

The genes are TRBV6-2 or TRBV6-3 and TRBJ1-2; D is unclear. There are 13 residues in the CDR3. Germline V CDR1 and CDR2: MNHEY, SVGEGT. The V end was cut by 2 bases, the J end by 8 bases, with 12 bases between. The CDR3 spells CASSYGELQGYTF. CDR3 sequence (DNA): TGTGCCAGCAGTTACGGGGAGCTTCAAGGCTACACCTTC.

V gene TRBV25-1 combines with J gene TRBJ2-7, with 9 bases lining up with TRBD1. Trimming cost V 1 base and J 4 bases; bases outside gene matches: 5. Germline CDR1 MGHDK, CDR2 SYGVNS. CDR3 length: 15 residues. For the CDR3, the DNA is TGTGCCAGCAGTGAATCGGGGACAGGGTCATACGAGCAGTACTTC. Its protein is CASSESGTGSYEQYF.

The V call is TRBV6-6, the J call TRBJ1-4; TRBD1 agrees at 8 bases. The V gene end was trimmed by 6 bases and the J gene end by 8 bases; junction bases not matched to a gene: 5. Germline V gene lookup returns CDR1 MNHNY and CDR2 SVGAGI (reference sequence). The CDR3 covers 13 residues. The CDR3 sequence: CASSQGAEEKLFF. The CDR3 coding sequence is TGTGCCAGCAGCCAGGGGGCCGAAGAAAAACTGTTTTTT.

In DNA, the CDR3 is TGTGCCAGCAGAGACAGGACAGGGGAGGGAGAAGCTTTCTTT. Translating it yields CASRDRTGEGEAFF. V gene TRBV2 combines with J gene TRBJ1-1, with TRBD1 identical over 9 bases. Trimming took 6 bases from V and 8 from J; bases not matched to a gene: 10. Germline V gives CDR1 SNHLY, CDR2 FYNNEI. This CDR3 has 14 residues.

This clone appeared a few times. This chain links TRBV6-5 with TRBJ1-5, with 7 bases matching TRBD1. The CDR3 is 14 amino acids. With V trimmed by 6 bases and J by 3 bases, 5 bases remained unmatched. CDR1 MNHEY and CDR2 SVGAGI come from the germline V gene. CDR3 loop: CASREGQLNQPQHF. The CDR3 bases are TGTGCCAGCAGGGAGGGACAGCTCAATCAGCCCCAGCATTTT.

This clone was recorded a few times. V is TRBV6-5 and J is TRBJ1-3; D might be TRBD1 (6 bases). The CDR3 consists of 14 residues. Germline CDR1 is MNHEY and CDR2 is SVGAGI. Trimming shortened V by 6 bases and J by 1 base, and 10 bases separated the two germline ends. This CDR3 reads CASRQGWSGNTIYF. As DNA, the CDR3 is TGTGCCAGCAGACAGGGTTGGTCTGGAAACACCATATATTTT.

This clone came up once. The chain links TRBV27 to TRBJ2-6; no clear D. The CDR3 extends over 15 amino acids. Trimming cost V 7 bases and J 0 bases, with 10 bases left between them. Germline V lookup: CDR1 MNHEY, CDR2 SMNVEV (reference sequence). The CDR3 here is CASMWRPSGANVLTF. In DNA form, the CDR3 reads TGTGCCAGCATGTGGCGGCCCTCTGGGGCCAACGTCCTGACTTTC.

This chain connects TRBV10-2 to TRBJ1-5, with a weak D call TRBD1 (5 bases). CDR1 and CDR2 from the germline V gene are WSHSY and SAAADI. The CDR3 runs 15 residues. Trimming left V 4 bases short and J 1 base short, with 11 bases between. CDR3 sequence reads: CASSGGRGSNQPQHF. The CDR3 DNA sequence: TGCGCCAGCAGTGGCGGTAGGGGAAGCAATCAGCCCCAGCATTTT.

The V gene is TRBV18, the J gene TRBJ1-2, with D perhaps TRBD1 (5 bases). This CDR3 is 13 amino acids long. V shed 6 bases and J shed 3 bases, with 11 bases lying between them. Germline assignment: CDR1 KGHSH and CDR2 LQKENI. As DNA, the CDR3 is TGTGCCAGCTCCCCGGGACTCCACTATGGCTACACCTTC. Its translation: CASSPGLHYGYTF.

J is TRBJ1-2 and V is TRBV19; TRBD1 aligns across 11 bases. The germline gives CDR1 LNHDA, CDR2 SQIVND (reference sequence). The CDR3 runs 16 residues. V shed 5 bases, J shed 2 bases, and the junction held 7 bases outside the gene matches. The CDR3 DNA is TGTGCCAGTAGTCGTCCCGGGACAGGGGGGAACTATGGCTACACCTTC. This sequence encodes CASSRPGTGGNYGYTF.